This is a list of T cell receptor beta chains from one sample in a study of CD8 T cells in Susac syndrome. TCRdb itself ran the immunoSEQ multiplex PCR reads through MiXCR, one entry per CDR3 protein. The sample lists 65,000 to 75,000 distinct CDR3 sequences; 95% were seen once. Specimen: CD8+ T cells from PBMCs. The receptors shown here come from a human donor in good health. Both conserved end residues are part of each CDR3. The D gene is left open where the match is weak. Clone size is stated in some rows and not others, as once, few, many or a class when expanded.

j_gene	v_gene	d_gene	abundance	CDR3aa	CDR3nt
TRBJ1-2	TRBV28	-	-	CASSKVGAGDGYTF	TGTGCCAGCAGTAAGGTGGGAGCGGGGGATGGCTACACCTTC
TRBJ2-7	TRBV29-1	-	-	CSVESGKSYEQYF	TGCAGCGTTGAATCAGGTAAATCCTACGAGCAGTACTTC
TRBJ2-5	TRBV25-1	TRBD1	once	CASTEGGQGRKETQYF	TGTGCCAGCACCGAAGGGGGACAGGGGCGGAAAGAGACCCAGTACTTC
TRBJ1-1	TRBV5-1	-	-	CASTDHNEAFF	TGCGCCAGCACCGATCATAATGAGGCTTTCTTT
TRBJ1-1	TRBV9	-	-	CASSVVSALNRPAEAFF	TGTGCCAGCAGCGTAGTCAGTGCCCTTAATAGGCCGGCTGAAGCTTTCTTT
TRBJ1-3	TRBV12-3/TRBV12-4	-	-	CASREGGPGNTIYF	TGTGCCAGCAGGGAGGGAGGCCCTGGAAACACCATATATTTT
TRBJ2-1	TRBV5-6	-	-	CASSSVKVWGHYNEQFF	TGTGCCAGCAGCTCGGTAAAGGTTTGGGGTCACTACAATGAGCAGTTCTTC
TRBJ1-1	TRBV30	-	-	CACHTGVDTEAFF	TGTGCCTGCCATACGGGGGTGGACACTGAAGCTTTCTTT
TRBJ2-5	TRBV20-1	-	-	CSARDLGNQYF	TGCAGTGCTAGAGATCTGGGAAACCAGTACTTC
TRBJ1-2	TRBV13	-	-	CASSPHLGPGYTF	TGTGCCAGCAGCCCGCACTTGGGTCCAGGCTACACCTTC
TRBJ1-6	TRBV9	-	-	CASSDEGTGGSPLHF	TGTGCCAGCAGCGACGAGGGTACCGGCGGGTCACCCCTCCACTTT
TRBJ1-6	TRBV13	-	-	CASTVQVNNSPLHF	TGTGCCAGCACCGTACAGGTTAATAATTCACCCCTCCACTTT
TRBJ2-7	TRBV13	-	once	CASSKSYEQYF	TGTGCCAGCAGCAAGTCCTACGAGCAGTACTTC
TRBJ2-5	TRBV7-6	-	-	CASSLRPLEGTQYF	TGTGCCAGCAGCTTACGCCCTCTCGAGGGGACCCAGTACTTC
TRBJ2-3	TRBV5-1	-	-	CASSLVPSTDTQYF	TGCGCCAGCAGCTTGGTACCGAGCACAGATACGCAGTATTTT
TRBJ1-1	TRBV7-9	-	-	CASSFPTGTLNTEAFF	TGTGCCAGCAGCTTCCCTACCGGGACACTGAACACTGAAGCTTTCTTT
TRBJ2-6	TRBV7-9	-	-	CASSPLHQAGGELANVLTF	TGTGCCAGCAGCCCCCTCCATCAAGCAGGCGGTGAACTAGCCAACGTCCTGACTTTC